The T cell receptor (beta chain) under discussion was sequenced for a study of OX40 agonist ivuxolimab in advanced cancers. Some clones are missing from TCRdb's copy, which holds only in-frame ones; the method was immunoSEQ multiplex PCR. The table shows some 44,000 clones, with approximately 80% occurring only once. V lost 0 bases, J lost 2 bases, and 13 bases lay in between. CDR3 length: 16 residues. Per the germline V gene, CDR1 is KGHSH and CDR2 is LQKENI. A note on this clone: Its antigen is as yet unknown.

Findings and limits, study-wide: Partial responders dosed at 0.1-3.0 mg/kg displayed clonal expansion ranking among the lowest.

The input for sequencing was CD4+ or CD8+ T cells sorted from blood, taken in a trial of the OX40 agonist ivuxolimab. The chain uses TRBV18 and TRBJ1-1; possible D gene TRBD1, 6 bases. This receptor was obtained from an adult with an advanced solid tumor such as melanoma, head and neck, liver or kidney cancer. DNA for the CDR3: TGTGCCAGCTCACCACCGTCGGCAGGGGTTAACACTGAAGCTTTCTTT. It translates to CASSPPSAGVNTEAFF.